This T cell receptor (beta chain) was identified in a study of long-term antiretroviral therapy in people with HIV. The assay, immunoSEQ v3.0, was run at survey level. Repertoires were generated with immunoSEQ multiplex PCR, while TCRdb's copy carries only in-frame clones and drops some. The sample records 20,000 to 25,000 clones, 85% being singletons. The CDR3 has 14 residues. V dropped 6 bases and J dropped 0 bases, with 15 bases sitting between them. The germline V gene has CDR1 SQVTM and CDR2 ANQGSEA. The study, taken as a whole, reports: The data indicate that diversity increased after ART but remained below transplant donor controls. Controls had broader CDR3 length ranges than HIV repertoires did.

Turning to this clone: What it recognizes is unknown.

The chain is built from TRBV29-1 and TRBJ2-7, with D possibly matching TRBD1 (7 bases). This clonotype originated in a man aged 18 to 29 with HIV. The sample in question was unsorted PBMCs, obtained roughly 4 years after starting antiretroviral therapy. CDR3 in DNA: TGCAGCGTCGGGGGACAGTCAAGCTCCTACGAGCAGTACTTC. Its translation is CSVGGQSSSYEQYF.